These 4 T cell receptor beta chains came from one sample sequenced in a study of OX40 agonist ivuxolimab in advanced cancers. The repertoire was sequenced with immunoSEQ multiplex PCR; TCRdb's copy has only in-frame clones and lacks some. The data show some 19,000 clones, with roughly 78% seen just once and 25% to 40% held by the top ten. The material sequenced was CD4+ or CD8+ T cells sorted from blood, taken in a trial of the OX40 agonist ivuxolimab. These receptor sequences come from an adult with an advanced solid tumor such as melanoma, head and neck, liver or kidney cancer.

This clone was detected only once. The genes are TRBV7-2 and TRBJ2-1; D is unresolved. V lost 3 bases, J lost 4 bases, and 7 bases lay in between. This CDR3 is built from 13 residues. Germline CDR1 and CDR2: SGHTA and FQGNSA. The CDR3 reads CASSFDGYNEQFF. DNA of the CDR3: TGTGCCAGCAGCTTTGACGGATACAATGAGCAGTTCTTC.

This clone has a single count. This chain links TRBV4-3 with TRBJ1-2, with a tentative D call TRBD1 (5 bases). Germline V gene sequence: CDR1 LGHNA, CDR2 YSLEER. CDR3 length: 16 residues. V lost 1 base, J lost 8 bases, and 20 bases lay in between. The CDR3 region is CASSQGVDGGLRGYTF. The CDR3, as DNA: TGCGCCAGCAGCCAAGGAGTGGACGGGGGGTTACGAGGCTACACCTTC.

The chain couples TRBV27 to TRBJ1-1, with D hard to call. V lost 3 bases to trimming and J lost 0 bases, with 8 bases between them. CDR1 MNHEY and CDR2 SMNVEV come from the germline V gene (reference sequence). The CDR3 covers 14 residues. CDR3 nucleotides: TGTGCCAGCAGTTTTGCAGTCATGAACACTGAAGCTTTCTTT. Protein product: CASSFAVMNTEAFF.

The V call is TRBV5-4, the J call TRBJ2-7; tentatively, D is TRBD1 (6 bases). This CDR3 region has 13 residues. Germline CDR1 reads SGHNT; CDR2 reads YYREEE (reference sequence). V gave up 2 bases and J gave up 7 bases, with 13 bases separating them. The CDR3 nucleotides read TGTGCCAGCAGCTTTCAGGGGTCTGGAGAGCAGTACTTC. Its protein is CASSFQGSGEQYF.